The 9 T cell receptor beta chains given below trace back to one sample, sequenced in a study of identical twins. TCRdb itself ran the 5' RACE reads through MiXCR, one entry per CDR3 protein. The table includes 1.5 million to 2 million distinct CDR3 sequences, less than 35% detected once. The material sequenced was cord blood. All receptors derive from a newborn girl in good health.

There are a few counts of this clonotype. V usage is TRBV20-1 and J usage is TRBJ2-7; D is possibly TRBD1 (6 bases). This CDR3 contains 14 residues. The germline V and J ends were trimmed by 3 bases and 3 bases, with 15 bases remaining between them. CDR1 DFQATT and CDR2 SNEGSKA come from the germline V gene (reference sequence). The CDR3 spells CSASVLRGGYEQYF. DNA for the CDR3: TGCAGTGCTAGCGTTCTGAGAGGGGGCTACGAGCAGTACTTC.

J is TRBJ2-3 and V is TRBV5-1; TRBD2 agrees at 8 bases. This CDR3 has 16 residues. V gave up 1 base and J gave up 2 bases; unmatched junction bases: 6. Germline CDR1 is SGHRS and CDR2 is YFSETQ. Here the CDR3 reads CASSLPRGGFTDTQYF. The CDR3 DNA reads TGCGCCAGCAGCTTGCCCCGCGGGGGGTTCACAGATACGCAGTATTTT.

The CDR3 DNA reads TGTGCCAGCACCATGAATCAGAACACTGAAGCTTTCTTT. Translated: CASTMNQNTEAFF. This chain joins TRBV11-1 and TRBJ1-1; D gene ambiguous. Trimming took 7 bases from V and 1 from J, leaving 10 bases between them. Germline assignment: CDR1 SGHAT and CDR2 FQDESV (reference sequence). The CDR3 length is 13 residues.

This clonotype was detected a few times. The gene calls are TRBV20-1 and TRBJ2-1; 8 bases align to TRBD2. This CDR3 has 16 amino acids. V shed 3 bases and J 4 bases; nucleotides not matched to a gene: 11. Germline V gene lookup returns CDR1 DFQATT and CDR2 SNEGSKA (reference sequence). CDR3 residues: CSASRQRGGQYNEQFF. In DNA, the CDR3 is TGCAGTGCTAGTAGGCAACGGGGGGGACAATACAATGAGCAGTTCTTC.

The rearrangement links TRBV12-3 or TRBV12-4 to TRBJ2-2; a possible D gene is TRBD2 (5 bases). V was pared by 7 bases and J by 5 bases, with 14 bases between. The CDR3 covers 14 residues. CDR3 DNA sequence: TGTGCCAGCATGGTCGGGTCGGGAACCGGGGAGCTGTTTTTT. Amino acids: CASMVGSGTGELFF.

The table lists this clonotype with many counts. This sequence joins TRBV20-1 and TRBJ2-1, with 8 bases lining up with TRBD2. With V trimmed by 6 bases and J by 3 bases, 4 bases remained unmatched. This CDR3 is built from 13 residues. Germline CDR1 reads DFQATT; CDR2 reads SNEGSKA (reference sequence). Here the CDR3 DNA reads TGCAGTGCCCCTCTAGCGGGCTACAATGAGCAGTTCTTC. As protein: CSAPLAGYNEQFF.

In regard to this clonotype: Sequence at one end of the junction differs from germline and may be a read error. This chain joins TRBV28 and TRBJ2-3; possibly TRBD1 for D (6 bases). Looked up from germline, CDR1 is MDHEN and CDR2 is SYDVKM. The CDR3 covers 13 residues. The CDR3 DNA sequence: TGTGCCAGCAGGACAGGTCACACAGATGCGCAGTATTTT. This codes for CASRTGHTDAQYF.

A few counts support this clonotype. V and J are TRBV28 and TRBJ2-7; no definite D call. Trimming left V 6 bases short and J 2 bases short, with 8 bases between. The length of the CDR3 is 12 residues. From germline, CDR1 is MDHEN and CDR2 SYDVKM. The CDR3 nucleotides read TGTGCCAGCAGGGACGCACCCTACGAGCAGTACTTC. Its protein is CASRDAPYEQYF.

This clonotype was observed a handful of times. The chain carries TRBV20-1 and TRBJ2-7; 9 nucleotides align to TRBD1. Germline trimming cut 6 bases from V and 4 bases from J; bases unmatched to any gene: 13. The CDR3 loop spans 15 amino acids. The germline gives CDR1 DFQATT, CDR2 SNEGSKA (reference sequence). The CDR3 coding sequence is TGCAGTGCCCAACCCGGGACAGGGTCTTCTTACGAGCAGTACTTC. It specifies CSAQPGTGSSYEQYF.